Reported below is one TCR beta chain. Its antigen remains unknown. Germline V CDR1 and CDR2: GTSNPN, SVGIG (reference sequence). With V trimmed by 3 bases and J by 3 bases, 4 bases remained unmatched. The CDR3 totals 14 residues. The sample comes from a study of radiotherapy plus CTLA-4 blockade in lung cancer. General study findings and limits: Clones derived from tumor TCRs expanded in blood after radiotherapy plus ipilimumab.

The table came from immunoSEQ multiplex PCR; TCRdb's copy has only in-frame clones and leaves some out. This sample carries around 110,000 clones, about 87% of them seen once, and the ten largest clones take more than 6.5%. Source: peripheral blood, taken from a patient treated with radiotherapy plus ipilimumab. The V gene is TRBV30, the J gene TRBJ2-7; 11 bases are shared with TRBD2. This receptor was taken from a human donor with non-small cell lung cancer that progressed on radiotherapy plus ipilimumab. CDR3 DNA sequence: TGTGCCTGGAGGGATAGCGGGAGGGTCTACGAGCAGTACTTC. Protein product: CAWRDSGRVYEQYF.